A single sample gave rise to the 27 T cell receptor beta chains below, sequenced in a study of regulatory T cells in long-lasting Graves disease (dated by TCRdb to 2020 to 2022). Library preparation used multiplex PCR. Sequencing was performed on an Illumina HiSeq 4000. CDR3 regions were amplified by Arm-PCR with iRepertoire HTBI primers to construct TCR beta libraries. The raw public data were reprocessed by TCRdb itself: fastp quality trimming at Q25, MiXCR clonotype calling, in-frame beta chains only. CDR3 protein sequences are deduplicated, and each keeps its most common genes and DNA. This sample holds a few hundred thousand distinct CDR3 sequences; approximately 25% were observed only once. The ten largest clones add up to around 30% of the sample. The time point label on this specimen signifies: persistent/refractory GD, antithyroid drugs over 5 years with positive TRAb. For both TCR sequencing and RNA sequencing, RNA was extracted from PBMCs using TRIzol.

Material: peripheral blood mononuclear cells (PBMCs), obtained when the disease was refractory, from a patient treated with antithyroid drugs. The source of these receptors is a woman in her thirties or forties with Graves disease. Donor details come from another sample of the same person, matched by shared clones.

Regarding this clonotype: Just one base apart from a much larger clone, this may be a read error. The rearrangement links TRBV6-5 to TRBJ1-4; D uncertain. The CDR3 totals 15 residues. Germline CDR1 MNHEY, CDR2 SVGAGI. CDR3 sequence reads: CASSFYGATNEKLLF. The CDR3 nucleotides are TGTGCCAGCAGTTTTTACGGTGCAACTAATGAAAAACTGCTTTTT.

At least ten counts were recorded for this clonotype. The rearrangement joins TRBV20-1 to TRBJ2-7; D unclear. Germline lookup yields CDR1 DFQATT and CDR2 SNEGSKA (reference sequence). The V and J ends lost 2 bases and 2 bases respectively, with 16 bases between them. CDR3 length equals 15 residues. The CDR3 spells CSARIRAIPTYEQYF. The CDR3 coding sequence is TGCAGTGCTAGAATTCGGGCCATTCCCACCTACGAGCAGTACTTC.

The chain has TRBV20-1 and TRBJ2-7; D ambiguous. Germline V gene lookup returns CDR1 DFQATT and CDR2 SNEGSKA (reference sequence). The CDR3 consists of 12 residues. Trimming removed 1 base from V and 7 bases from J, with 11 bases in between. Written as DNA, the CDR3 is TGCAGTGCTAGAGGTCTTGGTGCAGAGCAGTACTTC. Translating gives CSARGLGAEQYF.

The rearrangement uses TRBV10-1 and TRBJ1-6, with TRBD1 as a possible D gene (6 bases). CDR3 length: 13 amino acids. Trimming stripped 6 bases from V and 8 bases from J, with 11 bases between. Looked up from germline, CDR1 is WNHNN and CDR2 is SYGVQD (reference sequence). Written as DNA, the CDR3 is TGCGCCAGCAGCAGGGGACTGGATTCACCCCTCCACTTT. Residues: CASSRGLDSPLHF.

Remarks on this clonotype: This could be a read error, since a much larger clone is one nucleotide away. V and J are TRBV28 and TRBJ2-7; D assignment may be TRBD1 or TRBD2 (5 bases each). The CDR3 sequence is 15 residues long. V shed 4 bases and J shed 6 bases, with 19 bases lying between them. Germline CDR1 and CDR2: MDHEN and SYDVKM. The CDR3 DNA follows: TGTGCCAGCAGTTCCTCCGGGACCGGGCAGGGCGAGCAGTACTTC. It codes for CASSSSGTGQGEQYF.

This clonotype was counted ten times or more. The rearrangement links TRBV6-5 to TRBJ1-5; the D gene is possibly TRBD1 (6 bases). The V and J ends lost 2 bases and 7 bases respectively, with 12 bases between them. There are 14 residues in the CDR3. Germline-derived CDR1 and CDR2 are MNHEY and SVGAGI. CDR3 bases: TGTGCCAGCAGTTACCAGGGGCTCGGGCAGCCCCAGCATTTT. It specifies CASSYQGLGQPQHF.

This clonotype came up many times. J is TRBJ2-7 and V is TRBV20-1, with TRBD2 as a possible D gene (5 bases). The ends were cut back, 1 base at V and 2 bases at J, with 12 bases in the middle. The CDR3 sequence is 14 residues long. Germline V lookup: CDR1 DFQATT, CDR2 SNEGSKA (reference sequence). CDR3 protein: CSARVIGNAYEQYF. CDR3 in DNA: TGCAGTGCTAGAGTCATCGGGAACGCCTACGAGCAGTACTTC.

This clonotype was counted ten times or more. The chain is built from TRBV28 and TRBJ1-2, with 11 positions matching TRBD1. The ends lost 2 bases at V and 3 bases at J; junction bases unmatched: 11. The CDR3 has 18 amino acids. CDR1 and CDR2 (germline): MDHEN, SYDVKM. CDR3 amino acids: CASSLGDRGGLGDYGYTF. In DNA, the CDR3 is TGTGCCAGCAGTTTAGGGGACAGGGGGGGCTTAGGAGACTATGGCTACACCTTC.

This clonotype was found a few times. V usage is TRBV20-1 and J usage is TRBJ2-7, with 12 bases aligning to TRBD2. CDR1 and CDR2 from the germline V gene are DFQATT and SNEGSKA (reference sequence). V trimming: 4 bases; J trimming: 5 bases; junction bases outside the gene matches: 12. The CDR3 is 16 residues long. CDR3 nucleotides: TGCAGTGCTAAAGATCTTGCGACTAGCGGGGGTAACGAGCAGTACTTC. Amino acids: CSAKDLATSGGNEQYF.

The chain has TRBV12-3 or TRBV12-4 and TRBJ2-4, with 8 nucleotides matching TRBD2. The assigned J gene may be wrong: the sequence end matches TRBJ2-1 better. The CDR3 totals 14 residues. CDR3 protein: CASSPGTRDNEQFF. DNA of the CDR3: TGTGCCAGCAGTCCAGGGACTAGGGATAATGAGCAGTTCTTC.

V and J are TRBV30 and TRBJ1-2; D is unclear. Germline CDR1 is GTSNPN and CDR2 is SVGIG (reference sequence). V gave up 2 bases and J gave up 0 bases, with 7 bases separating them. The CDR3 length is 13 residues. This CDR3 is CAWSRYSNYGYTF. The CDR3 nucleotides are TGTGCCTGGAGTAGGTATTCTAACTATGGCTACACCTTC.

This clonotype was seen many times. The V call is TRBV11-2, the J call TRBJ1-4; D is unresolved. V lost 5 bases to trimming and J lost 8 bases, with 15 bases between them. The CDR3 covers 14 residues. Germline V gene sequence: CDR1 SGHAT, CDR2 FQNNGV. This CDR3 reads CASSLRSPVEKLFF. As DNA, the CDR3 is TGTGCCAGCAGCCTGAGATCCCCCGTGGAAAAACTGTTTTTT.

The sample holds many counts of this clonotype. The rearrangement joins TRBV6-5 to TRBJ2-5; D may be TRBD2 (6 bases). The CDR3 has 15 residues. Looked up from germline, CDR1 is MNHEY and CDR2 is SVGAGI. The V gene lost 0 bases and the J gene lost 5 bases, with 13 bases spanning the gap. This CDR3 is CASSYSGGVLETQYF. DNA for the CDR3: TGTGCCAGCAGTTACTCTGGCGGGGTCCTGGAGACCCAGTACTTC.

This clonotype was counted at least ten times. This chain connects TRBV28 to TRBJ2-7; a weak D match, TRBD1 (6 bases). Looked up from germline, CDR1 is MDHEN and CDR2 is SYDVKM. V dropped 7 bases and J dropped 2 bases, with 21 bases sitting between them. This CDR3 region has 16 residues. The CDR3 loop reads CASTLWGRGGTYEQYF. CDR3 bases: TGTGCCAGCACCCTATGGGGCAGGGGTGGTACCTACGAGCAGTACTTC.

This clonotype came up many times. The chain joins TRBV12-3 or TRBV12-4 to TRBJ1-1; tentatively, D is TRBD1 (6 bases). V gave up 6 bases and J gave up 3 bases, with 17 bases separating them. The CDR3 covers 15 residues. The CDR3: CASSPSQGMDTEAFF. Written as DNA, the CDR3 is TGTGCCAGCAGCCCTTCACAGGGAATGGACACTGAAGCTTTCTTT.

At least ten counts were recorded for this clonotype. V usage is TRBV2 and J usage is TRBJ2-5; no clear D. Germline CDR1 SNHLY, CDR2 FYNNEI. The CDR3 runs to 14 residues. The V gene lost 5 bases and the J gene lost 2 bases, with 12 bases spanning the gap. The CDR3: CASSPPQIQETQYF. Here the CDR3 DNA reads TGTGCCAGCAGTCCCCCCCAGATACAAGAGACCCAGTACTTC.

The chain is built from TRBV27 and TRBJ2-7; D perhaps matches TRBD1 (7 bases). CDR3 size: 16 residues. Looked up from germline, CDR1 is MNHEY and CDR2 is SMNVEV (reference sequence). V gave up 8 bases and J gave up 0 bases, with 20 bases separating them. This CDR3 is CASGLSRGRSSYEQYF. The CDR3 DNA is TGTGCCAGCGGCCTCTCCAGGGGGAGGAGCTCCTACGAGCAGTACTTC.

This chain uses TRBV3-1 with TRBJ2-7; TRBD2 matches 10 bases. This CDR3 is built from 15 residues. J gave up 6 bases and V 4 bases, and 9 bases lay outside the gene matches. Germline V gene sequence: CDR1 LGHDT, CDR2 YNNKEL (reference sequence). The CDR3 loop is CASSLQGAGGREQYF. DNA for the CDR3: TGTGCCAGCAGCCTCCAGGGAGCGGGAGGGCGCGAGCAGTACTTC.

This clonotype was picked up a small number of times. CDR3 protein: CASSPSWTSGSYEQYF. The DNA of the CDR3 is TGTGCCAGCAGCCCGTCTTGGACTAGCGGGTCCTACGAGCAGTACTTC. The chain joins TRBV7-2 to TRBJ2-7; 11 bases align to TRBD2. V trimming: 5 bases; J trimming: 1 base; junction bases outside the gene matches: 7. The germline CDR1 and CDR2 sequences are SGHTA and FQGNSA. The CDR3 contains 16 residues. Looking up the rest from reference TRBV7-2 and TRBJ2-7 gives the full variable domain: GAGVSQSPSNKVTEKGKDVELRCDPISGHTALYWYRQSLGQGLEFLIYFQGNSAPDKSGLPSDRFSAERTGGSVSTLTIQRTQQEDSAVYLCASSPSWTSGSYEQYFGPGTRLTVT.

This clonotype was seen repeatedly, ten times or more. The V gene is TRBV6-1, the J gene TRBJ1-1; 9 bases map to TRBD1. V was pared by 7 bases and J by 4 bases, with 7 bases of the junction left unmatched. CDR1 is MNHNS and CDR2 is SASEGT in the germline V gene. The CDR3 has 14 residues. CDR3 nucleotide sequence: TGTGCCAGCAATAAACAGGGGGCCGTCACTGAAGCTTTCTTT. As protein: CASNKQGAVTEAFF.

This clonotype has a count of ten or more. This chain connects TRBV2 to TRBJ2-7; D possibly corresponds to TRBD2 (5 bases). Germline lookup yields CDR1 SNHLY and CDR2 FYNNEI. There are 14 residues in the CDR3. The V gene lost 9 bases and the J gene lost 3 bases, with 18 bases spanning the gap. In nucleotides, the CDR3 is TGTGCCAGTTCGGAGGAGCAGGTTCACTACGAGCAGTACTTC. Translating it yields CASSEEQVHYEQYF.

The rearrangement links TRBV5-1 to TRBJ2-2; 12 nucleotides line up with TRBD2. Losses at the gene ends were 1 base for V and 0 bases for J; bases not matched to a gene: 4. The CDR3 length is 18 residues. The germline V gene encodes CDR1 SGHRS and CDR2 YFSETQ. The CDR3, as DNA: TGCGCCAGCAGCTTGAGACTAGCGGGAGCCGCGAACACCGGGGAGCTGTTTTTT. It codes for CASSLRLAGAANTGELFF.

DNA of the CDR3: TGCGCCAGCAGCTTAGGGCTAGGGGCTGAAGCTTTCTTT. This gives the protein CASSLGLGAEAFF. The genes are TRBV5-1 and TRBJ1-1; D possibly corresponds to TRBD1 (5 bases). CDR1 SGHRS and CDR2 YFSETQ come from the germline V gene. The CDR3 spans 13 residues. Trimming removed 2 bases from V and 6 bases from J, with 11 bases in between.

This clonotype has ten or more counts. The chain employs TRBV15 and TRBJ2-2, with D possibly TRBD2 on 6 matching bases. V dropped 5 bases and J dropped 7 bases, with 14 bases sitting between them. The germline CDR1 and CDR2 sequences are LNHNV and YYDKDF (reference sequence). The CDR3 is 14 residues long. CDR3 sequence reads: CATSERRDGGELFF. CDR3 nucleotides: TGTGCCACCAGCGAAAGGCGGGACGGCGGGGAGCTGTTTTTT. Looking up the rest from reference TRBV15 and TRBJ2-2 gives the full variable domain: DAMVIQNPRYQVTQFGKPVTLSCSQTLNHNVMYWYQQKSSQAPKLLFHYYDKDFNNEADTPDNFQSRRPNTSFCFLDIRSPGLGDTAMYLCATSERRDGGELFFGEGSRLTVL.

CDR3 protein: CSARLEGADTQYF. The CDR3, as DNA: TGCAGTGCTAGGTTGGAGGGGGCAGATACGCAGTATTTT. The V call is TRBV20-1, the J call TRBJ2-3; D assignment may be TRBD1 or TRBD2 (6 bases each). Trimming stripped 3 bases from V and 4 bases from J, with 11 bases between. The CDR3 has 13 amino acids. The germline V gene has CDR1 DFQATT and CDR2 SNEGSKA (reference sequence).

This clonotype was counted many times. V is TRBV29-1 and J is TRBJ1-5; TRBD1 matches at 8 bases. CDR3 length: 15 residues. The germline V gene encodes CDR1 SQVTM and CDR2 ANQGSEA. V lost 5 bases, J lost 3 bases, and 9 bases stayed unmatched. CDR3 in DNA: TGCAGCGTTAGGCCCGGGACAGGCTCCAATCAGCCCCAGCATTTT. Amino acids: CSVRPGTGSNQPQHF.

This clonotype was found many times. V usage is TRBV2 and J usage is TRBJ2-2; possibly TRBD2 for D (5 bases). Germline CDR1 SNHLY, CDR2 FYNNEI. This CDR3 has 14 amino acids. The V end was cut by 7 bases, the J end by 0 bases, with 9 bases between. CDR3 sequence (DNA): TGTGCCAGCAAAGACGGGACGAACACCGGGGAGCTGTTTTTT. Translation gives CASKDGTNTGELFF. Filled out from reference TRBV2 and TRBJ2-2, the complete variable domain reads EPEVTQTPSHQVTQMGQEVILRCVPISNHLYFYWYRQILGQKVEFLVSFYNNEISEKSEIFDDQFSVERPDGSNFTLKIRSTKLEDSAMYFCASKDGTNTGELFFGEGSRLTVL.